The clone carrying this T cell receptor (beta chain) came up a few times. This sample was taken from a study of regulatory T cells in long-lasting Graves disease. Time point reported: newly diagnosed GD, antithyroid drugs for less than 3 months. Researchers made the TCR library from RNA that was extracted from PBMCs. According to the study, TCR beta libraries were built with iRepertoire HTBI primers and CDR3-region Arm-PCR. In TCRdb, the multiplex PCR reads were re-called with MiXCR into one record per CDR3 protein. The sample includes hundreds of thousands of distinct CDR3 sequences, 15% to 20% of them seen just once. The V end lost 4 bases, the J end lost 2 bases, and 12 bases lay between the germline ends. The CDR3 has 14 amino acids. Germline CDR1 and CDR2: LNHDA and SQIVND (reference sequence).

This clonotype was sampled from a female donor with Graves disease. This chain uses TRBV19 with TRBJ2-7; no definite D call. This material consisted of peripheral blood mononuclear cells (PBMCs), taken at new diagnosis, from a patient treated with antithyroid drugs. CDR3 loop: CASSTNRATYEQYF. CDR3 DNA: TGTGCCAGTAGTACAAATCGGGCTACCTACGAGCAGTACTTC.